These 17 T cell receptor beta chains originate from one sample sequenced in a study of CXCR3-negative and CXCR3-positive naive CD8 T cells. All TRB cDNA libraries came from 5' RACE performed with UMI labels. TCRdb processed the 5' RACE reads again and assigns one entry to each CDR3 protein, with no DNA. Its clone listing holds some 130,000 distinct CDR3 sequences. The sequencing sample was made of naive CXCR3- CD8+ T cells from blood. Subset specified: CD45RO-CCR7+CD27+CD95- naive CD8+ T cells lacking CXCR3 (TNR3-). The receptor source for this set is a human donor in good health. Some clones in this sample may be carry-over from other donors' samples.

The chain employs TRBV29-1 and TRBJ2-7; TCRdb selects TRBD1, and the lack of DNA leaves this call unchecked. Germline values: CDR1 SQVTM, CDR2 ANQGSEA. The CDR3 runs 13 residues. CDR3 protein: CSVARDSSYEQYF.

The CDR3 sequence is CASSQDRVGSGFGWSTEAFF. V is TRBV3-1 and J is TRBJ1-1. This CDR3 comprises 20 residues. The germline V gene has CDR1 LGHDT and CDR2 YNNKEL (reference sequence).

J is TRBJ1-5 and V is TRBV7-9. This CDR3 is 16 amino acids long. Per germline, CDR1 SEHNR and CDR2 FQNEAQ (reference sequence). The CDR3 protein is CASSLFPGPSNQPQHF.

The chain has TRBV25-1 and TRBJ1-1. The CDR3 runs to 13 residues. Per germline, CDR1 MGHDK and CDR2 SYGVNS. The chain's CDR3 is CASSGGWGTEAFF.

The J gene is TRBJ1-1, the V gene TRBV5-5. Germline CDR1 SGHKS, CDR2 YYEKEE (reference sequence). The CDR3 sequence is 13 residues long. This CDR3 is CASSFDSAYEAFF.

The chain couples TRBV29-1 to TRBJ1-5; no DNA is available, so the TRBD1 call from TCRdb remains unchecked. The CDR3 has 12 amino acids. CDR1 and CDR2 from the germline V gene are SQVTM and ANQGSEA. The CDR3 is CSVEGTGGSQHF.

This chain joins TRBV28 and TRBJ2-3; TCRdb lists TRBD2, though no DNA is available to test this call. The germline V gene encodes CDR1 MDHEN and CDR2 SYDVKM. The CDR3 contains 17 residues. The CDR3 spells CASSPPGRSTLTDTQYF. Variable domain in full (rest from reference TRBV28 and TRBJ2-3): DVKVTQSSRYLVKRTGEKVFLECVQDMDHENMFWYRQDPGLGLRLIYFSYDVKMKEKGDIPEGYSVSREKKERFSLILESASTNQTSMYLCASSPPGRSTLTDTQYFGPGTRLTVL.

The gene calls are TRBV6-1 and TRBJ1-2. This CDR3 contains 15 residues. Germline loops: CDR1 MNHNS, CDR2 SASEGT. This CDR3 reads CASSKPRSGNYGYTF.

V and J are TRBV6-1 and TRBJ2-3; TCRdb outputs TRBD2, but without DNA this stays unchecked. From germline, CDR1 is MNHNS and CDR2 SASEGT. This CDR3 comprises 16 residues. The chain's CDR3 is CASSPGLAGASDTQYF.

CDR3 sequence reads: CSVAGTERSGANVLTF. This rearrangement joins TRBV29-1 to TRBJ2-6. Germline-derived CDR1 and CDR2 are SQVTM and ANQGSEA. The CDR3 covers 16 residues.

CDR3 loop: CASSQTSGGTDTQYF. The rearrangement uses TRBV7-8 and TRBJ2-3; TCRdb returns TRBD2, unconfirmable since there is no DNA. Germline V gene data show CDR1 as SGHVS and CDR2 as FQNEAQ. The CDR3 has 15 residues.

The V and J genes are TRBV7-9 and TRBJ2-7; lacking DNA, the TRBD1 call made by TCRdb goes unchecked. The germline gives CDR1 SEHNR, CDR2 FQNEAQ (reference sequence). CDR3 length: 14 residues. The CDR3 here is CASSESDPPYEQYF.

The chain couples TRBV7-9 to TRBJ2-1; TCRdb designates TRBD2, a call that cannot be tested without DNA. This CDR3 contains 16 residues. Per the germline V gene, CDR1 is SEHNR and CDR2 is FQNEAQ (reference sequence). The CDR3 region is CASSLFAGRAGNEQFF. The entire variable domain, with the rest obtained from reference TRBV7-9 and TRBJ2-1, is as follows: DTGVSQNPRHKITKRGQNVTFRCDPISEHNRLYWYRQTLGQGPEFLTYFQNEAQLEKSRLLSDRFSAERPKGSFSTLEIQRTEQGDSAMYLCASSLFAGRAGNEQFFGPGTRLTVL.

V gene TRBV19 combines with J gene TRBJ2-1; TCRdb's D call, TRBD2, is unchecked because there is no DNA. Per the germline V gene, CDR1 is LNHDA and CDR2 is SQIVND (reference sequence). CDR3 length: 16 residues. CDR3 region: CASSIRTSGGSNEQFF.

The CDR3 region is CASSQAPGSAGNTIYF. The chain couples TRBV4-1 to TRBJ1-3; without DNA, the TCRdb call of TRBD1 cannot be checked. Germline V gene data show CDR1 as MGHRA and CDR2 as YSYEKL. This CDR3 region has 16 residues.

The chain has TRBV6-2 or TRBV6-3 and TRBJ2-5; TCRdb picks TRBD2, but there is no DNA to check that call. CDR3 size: 14 residues. The V gene's germline CDR1 is MNHEY and CDR2 SVGEGT. CDR3 in amino acids: CASSLVTSMETQYF.

This chain links TRBV28 with TRBJ1-5; TCRdb picks TRBD1, but there is no DNA to check that call. The CDR3 has 17 residues. From germline, CDR1 is MDHEN and CDR2 SYDVKM. The CDR3 sequence: CASSFGRGGGFNQPQHF.